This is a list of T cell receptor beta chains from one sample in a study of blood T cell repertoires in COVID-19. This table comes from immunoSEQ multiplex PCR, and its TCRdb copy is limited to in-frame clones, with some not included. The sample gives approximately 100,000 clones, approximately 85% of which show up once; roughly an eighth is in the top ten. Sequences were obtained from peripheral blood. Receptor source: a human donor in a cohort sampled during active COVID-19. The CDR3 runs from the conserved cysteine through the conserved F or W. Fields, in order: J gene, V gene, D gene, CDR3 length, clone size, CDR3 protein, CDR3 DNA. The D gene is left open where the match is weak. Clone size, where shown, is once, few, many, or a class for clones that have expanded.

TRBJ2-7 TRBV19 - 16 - CASSPSVGAAPREQYF TGTGCCAGTAGTCCCTCTGTTGGCGCGGCCCCGAGGGAGCAGTACTTC
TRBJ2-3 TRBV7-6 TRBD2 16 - CASSRWSGRGTDTQYF TGTGCCAGCAGCCGTTGGAGCGGGAGGGGAACAGATACGCAGTATTTT
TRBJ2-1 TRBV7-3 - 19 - CASSPEWASRVPSYNEQFF TGTGCCAGCAGCCCGGAATGGGCATCCAGAGTCCCCTCCTACAATGAGCAGTTCTTC
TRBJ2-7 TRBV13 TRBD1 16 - CASSSKKGTGFGEQYF TGTGCCAGCAGCTCCAAAAAAGGGACAGGGTTTGGCGAGCAGTACTTC
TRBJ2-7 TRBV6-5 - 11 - CASSSLYEQYF TGTGCCAGCAGTTCCCTCTACGAGCAGTACTTC
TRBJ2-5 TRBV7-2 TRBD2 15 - CASRLIAGGGETQYF TGTGCCAGTAGGCTAATAGCGGGAGGGGGAGAGACCCAGTACTTC
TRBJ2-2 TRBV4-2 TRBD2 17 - CASSQDPGGGATGELFF TGTGCCAGCAGCCAAGATCCTGGCGGGGGGGCTACCGGGGAGCTGTTTTTT
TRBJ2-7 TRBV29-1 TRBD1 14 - CSVVFGTGIYEQYF TGCAGCGTTGTTTTCGGGACAGGGATATACGAGCAGTACTTC
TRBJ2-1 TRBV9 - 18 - CASSVGSHGGRPYNEQFF TGTGCCAGCAGCGTAGGGTCCCATGGAGGCCGACCCTACAATGAGCAGTTCTTC
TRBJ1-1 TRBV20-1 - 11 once CSARWANEAFF TGCAGTGCTAGATGGGCGAATGAAGCTTTCTTT
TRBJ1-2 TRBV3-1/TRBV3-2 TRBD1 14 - CASSQPGQVSDYTF TGTGCCAGCAGCCAACCGGGACAGGTATCTGACTACACCTTC
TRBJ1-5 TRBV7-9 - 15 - CASSLEGNRVGPQHF TGTGCCAGCAGCTTAGAAGGTAACCGGGTAGGGCCCCAGCATTTT
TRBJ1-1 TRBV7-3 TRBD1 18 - CASSPRRGDRGAGTEAFF TGTGCCAGCAGCCCCCGAAGGGGGGACAGGGGGGCGGGCACTGAAGCTTTCTTT
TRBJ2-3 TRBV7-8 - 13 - CASSWGGTDTQYF TGTGCCAGCAGCTGGGGGGGCACAGATACGCAGTATTTT
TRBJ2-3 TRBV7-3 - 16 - CASSIHRDFGTDTQYF TGTGCCAGCAGCATACACCGGGACTTTGGCACAGATACGCAGTATTTT
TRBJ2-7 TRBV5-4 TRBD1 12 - CASSPDRVKQYF TGTGCCAGCAGCCCGGACAGGGTTAAGCAGTACTTC
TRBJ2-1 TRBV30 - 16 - CAWSRGLGGSRYEQFF TGTGCCTGGAGTAGAGGATTGGGTGGGAGCCGTTATGAGCAGTTCTTC
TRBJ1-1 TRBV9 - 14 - CASSVATGNTEAFF TGTGCCAGCAGCGTCGCAACAGGGAACACTGAAGCTTTCTTT
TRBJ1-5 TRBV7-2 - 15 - CASSLTGDSNQPQHF TGTGCCAGCAGCTTGACAGGAGATAGCAATCAGCCCCAGCATTTT
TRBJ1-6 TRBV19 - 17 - CASSRGRASSYNSPLHF TGTGCCAGTAGTAGGGGCAGGGCGAGCTCCTATAATTCACCCCTCCACTTT
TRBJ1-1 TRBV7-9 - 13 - CASSPARDTEAFF TGTGCCAGCAGCCCGGCCAGGGACACTGAAGCTTTCTTT
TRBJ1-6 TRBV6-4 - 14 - CASSEGPLASPLHF TGTGCCAGCAGTGAGGGGCCTCTGGCTTCACCCCTCCACTTT
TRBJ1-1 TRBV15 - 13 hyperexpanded CATSRDPGTEAFF TGTGCCACCTCTCGGGATCCGGGGACTGAAGCTTTCTTT
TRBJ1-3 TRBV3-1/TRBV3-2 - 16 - CASSQFTGRSGNTIYF TGTGCCAGCAGCCAGTTTACAGGCCGCTCTGGAAACACCATATATTTT
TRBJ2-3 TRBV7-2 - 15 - CASSRGGGFTDTQYF TGTGCCAGCAGCCGGGGTGGGGGCTTCACAGATACGCAGTATTTT
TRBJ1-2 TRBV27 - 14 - CASSFAQDYYGYTF TGTGCCAGCAGTTTCGCACAGGATTACTATGGCTACACCTTC
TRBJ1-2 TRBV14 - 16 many CASSPVFIPGPYGYTF TGTGCCAGCAGCCCAGTATTCATTCCAGGGCCCTATGGCTACACCTTC
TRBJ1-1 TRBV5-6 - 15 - CASSRRGVMNTEAFF TGTGCCAGCAGCCGACGCGGGGTGATGAACACTGAAGCTTTCTTT
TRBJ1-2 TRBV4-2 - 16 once CASSQLLKGPNYGYTF TGTGCCAGCAGCCAATTACTAAAGGGGCCTAACTATGGCTACACCTTC
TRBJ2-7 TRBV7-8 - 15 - CASSLMIGYGYEQYF TGTGCCAGCAGCTTAATGATCGGGTATGGGTACGAGCAGTACTTC
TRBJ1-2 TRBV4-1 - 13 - CASSQGGGFGYTF TGCGCCAGCAGCCAAGGGGGGGGGTTTGGCTACACCTTC
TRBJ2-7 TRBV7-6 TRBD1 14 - CASSLAGQSYEQYF TGTGCCAGCAGCTTAGCGGGACAGAGCTACGAGCAGTACTTC
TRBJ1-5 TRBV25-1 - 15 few CASSGRGGGNQPQHF TGTGCCAGCAGTGGTAGGGGCGGCGGCAATCAGCCCCAGCATTTT
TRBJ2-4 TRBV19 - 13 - CASSGTTKNIQYF TGTGCCAGTAGTGGGACAACCAAAAACATTCAGTACTTC
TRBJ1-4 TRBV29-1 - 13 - CSVNGGGNEKLFF TGCAGCGTTAATGGCGGGGGTAATGAAAAACTGTTTTTT
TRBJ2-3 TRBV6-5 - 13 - CASSRLSSDTQYF TGTGCCAGCAGTCGACTCTCATCAGATACGCAGTATTTT